This TCR beta chain emerged from a study of OX40 agonist ivuxolimab in advanced cancers. This clone has a single count. Its specificity is unknown. Study observations and caveats: Certain nonresponding patients likewise had low normalized T-cell clonal expansion.

The CDR3 loop spans 13 amino acids. V gave up 8 bases and J gave up 0 bases, with 11 bases separating them. Germline V gene sequence: CDR1 MNHEY, CDR2 SVGAGI. Clones were read by immunoSEQ multiplex PCR, and TCRdb kept only the in-frame ones, dropping some. The sample lists more than 60,000 clones; 77% were seen once. Specimen: CD4+ or CD8+ T cells sorted from blood, collected in a trial of the OX40 agonist ivuxolimab. The chain couples TRBV6-5 to TRBJ2-7, with D maybe TRBD2 (6 bases). This clonotype was sampled from an adult with an advanced solid tumor such as melanoma, head and neck, liver or kidney cancer. CDR3 in DNA: TGTGCCAGCCGGGACGGGAGCTCCTACGAGCAGTACTTC. It yields the protein CASRDGSSYEQYF.